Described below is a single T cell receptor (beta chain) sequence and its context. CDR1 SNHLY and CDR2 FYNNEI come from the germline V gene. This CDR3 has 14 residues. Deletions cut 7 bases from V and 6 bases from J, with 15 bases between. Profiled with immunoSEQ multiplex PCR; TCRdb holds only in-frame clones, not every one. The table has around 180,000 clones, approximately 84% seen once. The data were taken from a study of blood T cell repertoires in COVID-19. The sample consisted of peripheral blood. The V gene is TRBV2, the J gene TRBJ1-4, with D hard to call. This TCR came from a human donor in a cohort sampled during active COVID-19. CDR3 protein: CASMRFVGDEKLFF. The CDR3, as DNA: TGTGCCAGCATGCGGTTTGTCGGGGATGAAAAACTGTTTTTT. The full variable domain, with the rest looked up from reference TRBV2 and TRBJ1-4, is EPEVTQTPSHQVTQMGQEVILRCVPISNHLYFYWYRQILGQKVEFLVSFYNNEISEKSEIFDDQFSVERPDGSNFTLKIRSTKLEDSAMYFCASMRFVGDEKLFFGSGTQLSVL.